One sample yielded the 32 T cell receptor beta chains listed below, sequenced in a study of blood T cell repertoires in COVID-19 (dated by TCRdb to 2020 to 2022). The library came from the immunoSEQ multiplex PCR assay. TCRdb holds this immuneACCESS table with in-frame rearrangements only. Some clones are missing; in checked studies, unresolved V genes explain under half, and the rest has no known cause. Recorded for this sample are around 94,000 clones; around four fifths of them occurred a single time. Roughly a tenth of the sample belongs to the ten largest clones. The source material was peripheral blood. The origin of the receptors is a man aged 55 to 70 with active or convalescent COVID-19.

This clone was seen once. This CDR3 is CASSLRGPNTDTQYF. CDR3 nucleotides: TGTGCCAGCAGCTTAAGGGGCCCAAACACAGATACGCAGTATTTT. The chain uses TRBV7-2 and TRBJ2-3, with TRBD1 as a possible D gene (5 bases). The V gene's germline CDR1 is SGHTA and CDR2 FQGNSA. This CDR3 is 15 amino acids long. Deletions cut 2 bases from V and 2 bases from J, with 11 bases between. The whole variable domain, filled in from reference TRBV7-2 and TRBJ2-3, reads GAGVSQSPSNKVTEKGKDVELRCDPISGHTALYWYRQSLGQGLEFLIYFQGNSAPDKSGLPSDRFSAERTGGSVSTLTIQRTQQEDSAVYLCASSLRGPNTDTQYFGPGTRLTVL.

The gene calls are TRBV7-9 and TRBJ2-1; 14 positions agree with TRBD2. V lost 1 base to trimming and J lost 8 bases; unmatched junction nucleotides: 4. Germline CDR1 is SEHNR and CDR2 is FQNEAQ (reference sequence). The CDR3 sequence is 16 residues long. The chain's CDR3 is CASSLGLAGGPHEQFF. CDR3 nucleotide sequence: TGTGCCAGCAGCTTAGGACTAGCGGGAGGGCCTCATGAGCAGTTCTTC.

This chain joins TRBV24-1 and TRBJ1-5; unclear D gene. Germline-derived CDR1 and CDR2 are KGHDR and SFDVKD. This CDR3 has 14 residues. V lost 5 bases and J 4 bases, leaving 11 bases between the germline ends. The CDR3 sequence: CATSVTGDNQPQHF. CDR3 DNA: TGTGCCACCAGTGTTACCGGGGATAATCAGCCCCAGCATTTT.

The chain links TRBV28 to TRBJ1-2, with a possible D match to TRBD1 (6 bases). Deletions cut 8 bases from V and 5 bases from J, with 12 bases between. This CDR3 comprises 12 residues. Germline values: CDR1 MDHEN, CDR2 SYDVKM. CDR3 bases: TGTGCCAGCTACAGGGCGGGTTATGGCTACACCTTC. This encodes CASYRAGYGYTF.

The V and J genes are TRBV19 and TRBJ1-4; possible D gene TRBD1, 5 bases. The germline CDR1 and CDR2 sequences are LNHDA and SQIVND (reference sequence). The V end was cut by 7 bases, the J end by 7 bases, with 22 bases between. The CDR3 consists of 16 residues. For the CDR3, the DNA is TGTGCCAGTAATACGGGACTATTCGGGTCGGGTGAAAAACTGTTTTTT. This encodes CASNTGLFGSGEKLFF.

The DNA for the CDR3 is TGTGCCAGCAGGGCGACAGGGGGACGTAAGGATCAGCCCCAGCATTTT. Encoded protein: CASRATGGRKDQPQHF. The chain carries TRBV28 and TRBJ1-5; 9 bases agree with TRBD1. V lost 6 bases to trimming and J lost 5 bases; unmatched junction nucleotides: 11. The CDR3 sequence is 16 residues long. Germline assignment: CDR1 MDHEN and CDR2 SYDVKM.

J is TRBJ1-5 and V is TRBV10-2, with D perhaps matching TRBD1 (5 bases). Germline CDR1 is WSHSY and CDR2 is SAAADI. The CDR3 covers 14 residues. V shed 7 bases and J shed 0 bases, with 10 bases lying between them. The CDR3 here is CASTGTYSNQPQHF. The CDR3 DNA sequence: TGCGCCAGCACGGGGACTTATAGCAATCAGCCCCAGCATTTT.

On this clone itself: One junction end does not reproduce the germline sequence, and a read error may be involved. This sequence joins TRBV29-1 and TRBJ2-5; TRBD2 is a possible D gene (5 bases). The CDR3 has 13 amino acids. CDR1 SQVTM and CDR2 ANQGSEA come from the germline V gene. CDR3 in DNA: TGCAGCCTTGAGGGCCAGATCCAAGAGACCCAGTACTTC. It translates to CSLEGQIQETQYF.

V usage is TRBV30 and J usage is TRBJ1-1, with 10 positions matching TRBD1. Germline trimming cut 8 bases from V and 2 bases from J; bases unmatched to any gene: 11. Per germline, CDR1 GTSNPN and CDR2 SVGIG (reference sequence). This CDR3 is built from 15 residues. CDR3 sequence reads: CAHHHRTGGNTEAFF. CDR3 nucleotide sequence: TGTGCCCACCACCATAGGACAGGGGGTAACACTGAAGCTTTCTTT.

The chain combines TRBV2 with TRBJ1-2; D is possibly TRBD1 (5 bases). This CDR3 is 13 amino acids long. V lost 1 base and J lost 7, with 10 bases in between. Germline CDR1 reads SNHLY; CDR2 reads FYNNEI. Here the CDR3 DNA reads TGTGCCAGCAGTGAAGGGCAGGGTGCTGGCTACACCTTC. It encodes CASSEGQGAGYTF.

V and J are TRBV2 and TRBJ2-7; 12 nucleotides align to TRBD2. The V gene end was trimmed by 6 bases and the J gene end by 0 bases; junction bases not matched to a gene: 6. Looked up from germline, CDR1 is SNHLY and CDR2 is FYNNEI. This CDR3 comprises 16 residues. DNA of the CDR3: TGTGCCAGCAGCTTGACTAGCGGGAGTTCCTCCTACGAGCAGTACTTC. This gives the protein CASSLTSGSSSYEQYF.

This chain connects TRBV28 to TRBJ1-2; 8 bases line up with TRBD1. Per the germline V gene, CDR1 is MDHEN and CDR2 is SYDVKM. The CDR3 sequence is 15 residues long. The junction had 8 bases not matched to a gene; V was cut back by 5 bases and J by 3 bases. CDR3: CASSTGAGGHYGYTF. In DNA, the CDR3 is TGTGCCAGCAGTACGGGGGCAGGGGGCCACTATGGCTACACCTTC.

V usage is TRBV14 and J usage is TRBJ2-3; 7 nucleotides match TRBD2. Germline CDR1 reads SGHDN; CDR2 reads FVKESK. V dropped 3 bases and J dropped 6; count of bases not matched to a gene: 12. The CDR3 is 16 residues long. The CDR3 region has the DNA TGTGCCAGCAGCCAGCCGAGCGGGACTTTCACGGATACGCAGTATTTT. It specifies CASSQPSGTFTDTQYF.

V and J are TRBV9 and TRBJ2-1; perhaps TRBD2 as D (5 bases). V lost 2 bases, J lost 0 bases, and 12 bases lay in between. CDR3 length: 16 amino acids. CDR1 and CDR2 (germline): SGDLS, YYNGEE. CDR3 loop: CASSVDSAVSYNEQFF. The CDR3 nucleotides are TGTGCCAGCAGCGTCGATAGCGCGGTCTCCTACAATGAGCAGTTCTTC.

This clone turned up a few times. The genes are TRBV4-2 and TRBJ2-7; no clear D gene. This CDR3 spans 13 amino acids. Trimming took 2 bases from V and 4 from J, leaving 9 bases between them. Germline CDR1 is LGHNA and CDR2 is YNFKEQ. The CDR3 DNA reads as TGTGCCAGCAGCCAACCTCAGGATTACGAGCAGTACTTC. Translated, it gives CASSQPQDYEQYF.

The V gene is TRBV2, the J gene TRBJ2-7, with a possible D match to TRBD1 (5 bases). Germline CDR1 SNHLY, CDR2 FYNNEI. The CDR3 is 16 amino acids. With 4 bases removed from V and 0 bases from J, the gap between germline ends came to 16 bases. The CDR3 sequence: CASSGSPDRSSYEQYV. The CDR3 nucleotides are TGTGCCAGCAGTGGATCCCCTGACAGAAGCTCCTACGAGCAGTACGTC.

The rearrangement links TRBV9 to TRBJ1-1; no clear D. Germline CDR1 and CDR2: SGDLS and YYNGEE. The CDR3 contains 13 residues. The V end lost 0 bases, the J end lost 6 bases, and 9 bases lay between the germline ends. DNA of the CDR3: TGTGCCAGCAGCGTAGTTTCCGGGGCTGAAGCTTTCTTT. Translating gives CASSVVSGAEAFF.

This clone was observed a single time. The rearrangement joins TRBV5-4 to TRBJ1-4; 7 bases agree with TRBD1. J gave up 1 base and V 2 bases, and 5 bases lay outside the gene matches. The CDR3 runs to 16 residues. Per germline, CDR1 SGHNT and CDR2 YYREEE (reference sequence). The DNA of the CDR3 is TGTGCCAGCAGCTTAAAGACAGGGCTAACTAATGAAAAACTGTTTTTT. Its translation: CASSLKTGLTNEKLFF.

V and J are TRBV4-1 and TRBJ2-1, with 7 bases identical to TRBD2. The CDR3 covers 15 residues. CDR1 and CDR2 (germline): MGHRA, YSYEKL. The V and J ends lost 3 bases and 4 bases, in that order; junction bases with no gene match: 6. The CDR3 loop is CASSQAGLSYNEQFF. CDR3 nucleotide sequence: TGCGCCAGCAGCCAGGCGGGACTATCATACAATGAGCAGTTCTTC.

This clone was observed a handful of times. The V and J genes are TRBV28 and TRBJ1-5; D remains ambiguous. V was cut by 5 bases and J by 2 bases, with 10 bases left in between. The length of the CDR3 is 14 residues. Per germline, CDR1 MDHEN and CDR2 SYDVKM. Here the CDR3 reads CASSPGVGNQPQHF. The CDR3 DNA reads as TGTGCCAGCAGTCCCGGAGTCGGCAATCAGCCCCAGCATTTT.

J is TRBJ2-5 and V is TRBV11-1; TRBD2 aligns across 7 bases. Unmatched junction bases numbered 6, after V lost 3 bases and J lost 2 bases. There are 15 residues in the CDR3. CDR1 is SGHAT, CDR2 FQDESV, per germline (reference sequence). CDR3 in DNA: TGTGCCAGCAGCTTTTTCACTAGCGCGCAAGAGACCCAGTACTTC. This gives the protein CASSFFTSAQETQYF.

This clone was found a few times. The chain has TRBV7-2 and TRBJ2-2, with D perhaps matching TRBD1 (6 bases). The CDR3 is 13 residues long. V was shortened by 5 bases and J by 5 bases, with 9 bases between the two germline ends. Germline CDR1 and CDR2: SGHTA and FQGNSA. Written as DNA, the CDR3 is TGTGCCAGCAGCGCTGACAGGACCGGGGAGCTGTTTTTT. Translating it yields CASSADRTGELFF. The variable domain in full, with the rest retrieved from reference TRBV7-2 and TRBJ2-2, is GAGVSQSPSNKVTEKGKDVELRCDPISGHTALYWYRQSLGQGLEFLIYFQGNSAPDKSGLPSDRFSAERTGGSVSTLTIQRTQQEDSAVYLCASSADRTGELFFGEGSRLTVL.

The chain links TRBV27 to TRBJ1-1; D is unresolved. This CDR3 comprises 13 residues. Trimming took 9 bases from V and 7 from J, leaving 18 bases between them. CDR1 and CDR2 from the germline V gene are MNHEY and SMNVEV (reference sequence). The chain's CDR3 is CASSTWGGREAFF. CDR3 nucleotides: TGTGCCAGTTCAACCTGGGGAGGGCGTGAAGCTTTCTTT.

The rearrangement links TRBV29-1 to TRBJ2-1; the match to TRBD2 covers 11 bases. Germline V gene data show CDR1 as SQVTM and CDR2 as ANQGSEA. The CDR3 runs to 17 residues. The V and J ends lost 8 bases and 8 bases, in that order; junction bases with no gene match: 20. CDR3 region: CSTTLAGGFWTGDEQFF. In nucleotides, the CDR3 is TGCAGCACAACTCTAGCGGGAGGCTTTTGGACGGGCGATGAGCAGTTCTTC.

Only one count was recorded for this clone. CDR3 DNA sequence: TGCGCCAGCAGCTTGGGTAGCTACAATGAGCAGTTCTTC. The encoded protein is CASSLGSYNEQFF. This chain uses TRBV5-1 with TRBJ2-1; the D is unclear. CDR1 is SGHRS and CDR2 is YFSETQ in the germline V gene. CDR3 length equals 13 residues. V lost 0 bases to trimming and J lost 3 bases, with 4 bases between them.

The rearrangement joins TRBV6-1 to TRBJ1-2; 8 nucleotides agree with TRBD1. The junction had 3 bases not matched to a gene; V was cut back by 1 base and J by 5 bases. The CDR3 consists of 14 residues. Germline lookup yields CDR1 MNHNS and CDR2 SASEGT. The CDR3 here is CASSEGQGPYGYTF. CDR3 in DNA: TGTGCCAGCAGTGAAGGACAGGGGCCATATGGCTACACCTTC.

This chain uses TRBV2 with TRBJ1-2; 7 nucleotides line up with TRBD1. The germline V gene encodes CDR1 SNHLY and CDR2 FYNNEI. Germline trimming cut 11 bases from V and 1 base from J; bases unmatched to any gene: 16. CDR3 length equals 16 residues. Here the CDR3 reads CAGWDSSSPNNYGYTF. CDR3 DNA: TGTGCCGGATGGGACAGCAGCTCTCCCAATAACTATGGCTACACCTTC.

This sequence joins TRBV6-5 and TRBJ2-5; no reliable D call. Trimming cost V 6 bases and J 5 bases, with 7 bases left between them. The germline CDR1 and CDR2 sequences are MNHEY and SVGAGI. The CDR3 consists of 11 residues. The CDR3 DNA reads TGTGCCAGCAGGTCCCAGGAGACCCAGTACTTC. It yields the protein CASRSQETQYF.

The CDR3 nucleotides are TGTGCCAGCAGGACCGACGGGGGGGACACAGATACGCAGTATTTT. It is translated as CASRTDGGDTDTQYF. The V gene is TRBV2, the J gene TRBJ2-3, with 8 bases that match TRBD2. J gave up 2 bases and V 6 bases, and 7 bases lay outside the gene matches. The germline CDR1 and CDR2 sequences are SNHLY and FYNNEI. The CDR3 runs to 15 residues.

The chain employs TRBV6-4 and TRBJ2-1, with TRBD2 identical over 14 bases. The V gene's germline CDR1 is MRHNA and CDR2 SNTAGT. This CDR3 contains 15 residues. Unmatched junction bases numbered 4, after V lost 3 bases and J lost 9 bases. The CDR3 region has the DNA TGTGCCAGCAGTGAAGGACTAGCGGGGGGCAGTGAGCAGTTCTTC. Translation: CASSEGLAGGSEQFF.

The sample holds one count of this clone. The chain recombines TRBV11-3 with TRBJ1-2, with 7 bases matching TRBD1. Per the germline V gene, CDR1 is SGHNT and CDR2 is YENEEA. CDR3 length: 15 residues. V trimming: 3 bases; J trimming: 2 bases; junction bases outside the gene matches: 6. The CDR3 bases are TGTGCCAGCAGCTTGGCCGGGACAGTGAACTATGGCTACACCTTC. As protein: CASSLAGTVNYGYTF. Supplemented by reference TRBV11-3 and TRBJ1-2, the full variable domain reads EAGVVQSPRYKIIEKKQPVAFWCNPISGHNTLYWYLQNLGQGPELLIRYENEEAVDDSQLPKDRFSAERLKGVDSTLKIQPAELGDSAVYLCASSLAGTVNYGYTFGSGTRLTVV.

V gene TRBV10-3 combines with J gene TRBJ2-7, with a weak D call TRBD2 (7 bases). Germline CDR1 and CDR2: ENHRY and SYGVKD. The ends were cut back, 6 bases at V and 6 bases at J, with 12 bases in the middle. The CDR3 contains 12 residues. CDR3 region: CAISGLGGEQYF. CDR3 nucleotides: TGTGCCATCAGCGGACTAGGGGGCGAGCAGTACTTC.